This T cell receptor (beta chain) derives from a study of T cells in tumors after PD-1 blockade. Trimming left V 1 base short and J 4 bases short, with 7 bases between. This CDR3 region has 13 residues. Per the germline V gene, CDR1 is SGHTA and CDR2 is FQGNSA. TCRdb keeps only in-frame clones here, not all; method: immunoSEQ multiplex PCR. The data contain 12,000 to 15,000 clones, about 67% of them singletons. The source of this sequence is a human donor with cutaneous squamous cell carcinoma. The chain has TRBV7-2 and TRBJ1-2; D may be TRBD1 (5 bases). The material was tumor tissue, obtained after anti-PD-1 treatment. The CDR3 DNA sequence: TGTGCCAGCAGCTTAGGACAGTCCTATGGCTACACCTTC. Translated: CASSLGQSYGYTF.